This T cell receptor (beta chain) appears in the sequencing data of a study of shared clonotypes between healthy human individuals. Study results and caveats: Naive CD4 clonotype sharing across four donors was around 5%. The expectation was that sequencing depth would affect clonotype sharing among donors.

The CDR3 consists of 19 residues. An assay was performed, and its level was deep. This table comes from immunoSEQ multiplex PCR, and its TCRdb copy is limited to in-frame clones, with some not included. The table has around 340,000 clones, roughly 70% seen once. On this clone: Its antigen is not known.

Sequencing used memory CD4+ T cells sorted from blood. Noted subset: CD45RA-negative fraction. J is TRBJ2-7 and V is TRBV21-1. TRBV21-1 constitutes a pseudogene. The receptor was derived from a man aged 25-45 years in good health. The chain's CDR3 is CASSKALSRRFSIVYEQYF. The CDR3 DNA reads TGTGCCAGCAGCAAAGCGCTTAGTAGAAGGTTTTCGATTGTTTACGAGCAGTACTTC.